These 30 T cell receptor beta chains share one sample of origin, sequenced in a study of human T cells and chemical hapten exposure. Treatment: therapeutic diphenylcyclopropenone sensitization with weekly scalp DPC. Each cDNA molecule in the library carried unique molecular identifiers. TCRdb reprocessed the reads with MiXCR, giving one entry per CDR3 protein. Of approximately 3,500 distinct CDR3 sequences listed, more than 40% are singletons. The sequences come from whole blood, collected before DPC sensitization or 2, 6, or about 24 weeks after (not recorded which). The receptors were gathered from an adult with alopecia areata. Some clones in this sample may be carry-over from other donors' samples. This table probably holds off-target reads from a library built for another chain.

The chain is built from TRBV7-8 and TRBJ2-7, with 7 positions matching TRBD1. J was trimmed by 4 bases and V by 1 base; bases with no gene match: 4. Germline CDR1 is SGHVS and CDR2 is FQNEAQ. CDR3 length equals 14 residues. In DNA form, the CDR3 reads TGTGCCAGCAGCTTAGAACACAGGGGTTACGAGCAGTACTTC. It yields the protein CASSLEHRGYEQYF.

The sample holds a few counts of this clonotype. The chain joins TRBV7-3 to TRBJ2-6, with D possibly called TRBD1 or TRBD2 (5 bases each). The V end lost 5 bases, the J end lost 0 bases, and 23 bases lay between the germline ends. The germline gives CDR1 SGHTA, CDR2 FQGTGA. The CDR3 sequence is 20 residues long. The chain's CDR3 is CASSDPFYRDGFSGANVLTF. The CDR3 DNA reads as TGTGCCAGCAGCGACCCCTTTTACCGGGACGGATTCTCTGGGGCCAACGTCCTGACTTTC.

The chain has TRBV3-1 and TRBJ2-7; 9 bases fit TRBD1. This CDR3 is built from 17 residues. Germline V gene lookup returns CDR1 LGHDT and CDR2 YNNKEL (reference sequence). The J segment lost 5 bases and the V segment lost 2 bases, leaving 13 bases of the junction unmatched. This CDR3 is CASSQYPGTGYWDEQYF. The CDR3 coding sequence is TGTGCCAGCAGCCAATATCCCGGGACAGGGTATTGGGACGAGCAGTACTTC.

This sequence joins TRBV5-1 and TRBJ2-3; 7 nucleotides line up with TRBD1. The CDR3 contains 15 residues. The junction had 7 bases not matched to a gene; V was cut back by 4 bases and J by 2 bases. Per the germline V gene, CDR1 is SGHRS and CDR2 is YFSETQ. CDR3 nucleotide sequence: TGCGCCAGCAGCGTCGAGGGACAGCCCACAGATACGCAGTATTTT. It encodes CASSVEGQPTDTQYF.

This clonotype appeared a single time. This chain uses TRBV9 with TRBJ2-3; D is unclear. Trimming took off 0 bases at V and 2 bases at J, with 7 bases between the two ends. The CDR3 totals 14 residues. Germline CDR1 SGDLS, CDR2 YYNGEE. The chain's CDR3 is CASSVAVLTDTQYF. The CDR3 nucleotides are TGTGCCAGCAGCGTAGCCGTCCTCACAGATACGCAGTATTTT.

The chain uses TRBV29-1 and TRBJ2-3, with D possibly TRBD2 on 5 matching bases. The CDR3 is 17 residues long. V gave up 5 bases and J gave up 1 base, with 22 bases separating them. Germline values: CDR1 SQVTM, CDR2 ANQGSEA. CDR3: CSVIPWLLALGTDTQYF. The CDR3 DNA reads TGCAGCGTTATTCCCTGGCTCCTAGCCCTTGGCACAGATACGCAGTATTTT.

In its sample, this clonotype was seen once. The CDR3 sequence is CASIGNRETYNEQFF. The CDR3 region has the DNA TGCGCCAGCATCGGGAACAGGGAGACCTACAATGAGCAGTTCTTC. The gene calls are TRBV5-1 and TRBJ2-1, with a tentative D call TRBD1 (6 bases). This CDR3 contains 15 residues. V was cut by 6 bases and J by 2 bases, with 15 bases left in between. Germline V gene sequence: CDR1 SGHRS, CDR2 YFSETQ.

In this sample, this clonotype turned up a few times. The chain recombines TRBV29-1 with TRBJ2-2, with TRBD2 identical over 15 bases. The germline V gene encodes CDR1 SQVTM and CDR2 ANQGSEA. V gave up 6 bases and J gave up 7 bases; unmatched junction bases: 12. This CDR3 region has 17 residues. Here the CDR3 reads CSVPAGLAGGSYGELFF. The CDR3 coding sequence is TGCAGCGTCCCCGCCGGACTAGCGGGGGGGTCGTACGGGGAGCTGTTTTTT.

This chain uses TRBV27 with TRBJ1-5; 10 bases map to TRBD1. Germline V lookup: CDR1 MNHEY, CDR2 SMNVEV (reference sequence). V was clipped by 6 bases and J by 6 bases; unmatched bases: 5. The CDR3 has 14 residues. Here the CDR3 DNA reads TGTGCCAGCAGCAGGACAGGGGGGGGTCAGCCCCAGCATTTT. Translation gives CASSRTGGGQPQHF.

V gene TRBV9 combines with J gene TRBJ2-7; 8 nucleotides line up with TRBD1. Germline V gene lookup returns CDR1 SGDLS and CDR2 YYNGEE. The CDR3 sequence is 16 residues long. V gave up 4 bases and J gave up 0 bases; unmatched junction bases: 9. CDR3 DNA: TGTGCCAGCAGCCGAGGACAGGGACAAGCCTCCTACGAGCAGTACTTC. This encodes CASSRGQGQASYEQYF.

The chain links TRBV20-1 to TRBJ2-7, with 7 positions matching TRBD1. The CDR3 consists of 13 residues. CDR1 and CDR2 (germline): DFQATT, SNEGSKA (reference sequence). The J segment lost 1 base and the V segment lost 5 bases, leaving 5 bases of the junction unmatched. In DNA, the CDR3 is TGCAGTGCTGTGCTGACAGGGTCCTACGAGCAGTACTTC. It codes for CSAVLTGSYEQYF.

This chain joins TRBV28 and TRBJ2-5, with D perhaps matching TRBD2 (5 bases). The CDR3 sequence is 14 residues long. Trimming removed 3 bases at V and 5 bases at J, with 13 bases between. From germline, CDR1 is MDHEN and CDR2 SYDVKM. The CDR3 DNA sequence: TGTGCCAGCAGTTTCCCGGGTAGCGAGGAGACCCAGTACTTC. This translates into CASSFPGSEETQYF.

The chain uses TRBV6-2 or TRBV6-3 and TRBJ2-3; D may be TRBD1 or TRBD2 (5 bases each). The ends were cut back, 0 bases at V and 5 bases at J, with 6 bases in the middle. The length of the CDR3 is 13 residues. Germline V CDR1 and CDR2: MNHEY, SVGEGT. The DNA of the CDR3 is TGTGCCAGCAGTTACTCGGGGGTAGATACGCAGTATTTT. Protein product: CASSYSGVDTQYF.

This chain links TRBV10-3 with TRBJ2-7; D is undetermined. The CDR3 has 11 amino acids. Germline V gene sequence: CDR1 ENHRY, CDR2 SYGVKD. Trimming cost V 9 bases and J 4 bases, with 10 bases left between them. This CDR3 is CAIGDGYEQYF. The CDR3 DNA follows: TGTGCCATTGGAGACGGTTACGAGCAGTACTTC.

This clonotype was seen only a few times. The chain has TRBV27 and TRBJ2-2; D remains unclear. The V and J ends lost 10 bases and 8 bases respectively, with 14 bases between them. CDR1 and CDR2 (germline): MNHEY, SMNVEV (reference sequence). This CDR3 comprises 12 residues. CDR3 region: CATLDPKGELFF. The CDR3 bases are TGTGCCACCTTGGACCCGAAGGGGGAGCTGTTTTTT.

The chain couples TRBV11-1 to TRBJ2-7; D uncertain. V gave up 5 bases and J gave up 6 bases, with 14 bases separating them. This CDR3 contains 13 residues. Germline lookup yields CDR1 SGHAT and CDR2 FQDESV (reference sequence). As DNA, the CDR3 is TGTGCCAGCAGCGACCAGGCCCGCAGCGAGCAGTACTTC. This encodes CASSDQARSEQYF.

This clonotype has a handful of counts. The gene calls are TRBV12-3 or TRBV12-4 and TRBJ2-5; possibly TRBD2 for D (6 bases). CDR3 length: 11 residues. The V gene lost 9 bases and the J gene lost 7 bases, with 12 bases spanning the gap. CDR3 protein: CASSGRGTQYF. The CDR3 coding sequence is TGTGCCAGTAGCGGACGAGGGACCCAGTACTTC.

The chain links TRBV6-5 to TRBJ2-3; 8 bases agree with TRBD2. Germline V CDR1 and CDR2: MNHEY, SVGAGI. The junction had 19 bases not matched to a gene; V was cut back by 2 bases and J by 6 bases. This CDR3 has 19 amino acids. As DNA, the CDR3 is TGTGCCAGCAGTTACGCGCGGCGAGAAGCGGGGGTATTGGGGGATACGCAGTATTTT. Protein sequence: CASSYARREAGVLGDTQYF.

This clonotype has just a few counts. The rearrangement joins TRBV7-8 to TRBJ2-7; TRBD1 agrees at 7 bases. The CDR3 loop spans 15 amino acids. J gave up 6 bases and V 3 bases, and 11 bases lay outside the gene matches. Germline V CDR1 and CDR2: SGHVS, FQNEAQ. CDR3 loop: CASSFSTGRRGEQYF. The CDR3 nucleotides are TGTGCCAGCAGCTTCTCGACAGGGCGTCGGGGCGAGCAGTACTTC.

The chain links TRBV7-6 to TRBJ2-7; D unclear. Trimming took off 5 bases at V and 2 bases at J, with 13 bases between the two ends. This CDR3 is built from 14 residues. CDR1 SGHVS and CDR2 FNYEAQ come from the germline V gene. This chain's CDR3 is CASSLQTSAYEQYF. In nucleotides, the CDR3 is TGTGCCAGCAGCCTTCAAACATCGGCCTACGAGCAGTACTTC. The full variable domain, its missing parts supplied by reference TRBV7-6 and TRBJ2-7, is GAGVSQSPRYKVTKRGQDVALRCDPISGHVSLYWYRQALGQGPEFLTYFNYEAQQDKSGLPNDRFSAERPEGSISTLTIQRTEQRDSAMYRCASSLQTSAYEQYFGPGTRLTVT.

The chain carries TRBV7-9 and TRBJ2-5; D unresolved. The CDR3 runs 12 residues. V was clipped by 3 bases and J by 1 base, with 3 bases between them. Germline V gene lookup returns CDR1 SEHNR and CDR2 FQNEAQ (reference sequence). CDR3 sequence reads: CASSLTQETQYF. CDR3 sequence (DNA): TGTGCCAGCAGCTTGACCCAAGAGACCCAGTACTTC.

The rearrangement joins TRBV29-1 to TRBJ2-3, with 7 nucleotides matching TRBD1. The CDR3 is 15 residues long. Unmatched junction bases numbered 6, after V lost 1 base and J lost 2 bases. Germline V gene lookup returns CDR1 SQVTM and CDR2 ANQGSEA. CDR3 sequence reads: CSVEGSRGNTDTQYF. The CDR3, as DNA: TGCAGCGTTGAAGGTAGCAGGGGGAACACAGATACGCAGTATTTT.

This clonotype has more than one count but fewer than ten. This rearrangement joins TRBV29-1 to TRBJ1-5; D may be TRBD1 (5 bases). V was shortened by 1 base and J by 4 bases, with 11 bases between the two germline ends. Germline V lookup: CDR1 SQVTM, CDR2 ANQGSEA. The CDR3 loop spans 14 amino acids. The CDR3 sequence is CSVEVRGINQPQHF. In nucleotides, the CDR3 is TGCAGCGTTGAAGTTCGGGGGATTAATCAGCCCCAGCATTTT.

The sample holds a few counts of this clonotype. The chain couples TRBV3-1 to TRBJ2-4, with D perhaps TRBD2 (5 bases). This CDR3 is built from 14 residues. The V gene lost 2 bases and the J gene lost 2 bases, with 7 bases spanning the gap. Germline CDR1 is LGHDT and CDR2 is YNNKEL (reference sequence). CDR3 loop: CASSQSGTKNIQYF. In nucleotides, the CDR3 is TGTGCCAGCAGCCAATCGGGGACCAAAAACATTCAGTACTTC.

Judged by abundance, this clonotype is large. CDR3 region: CASSFSVRVNTEAFF. In DNA, the CDR3 is TGTGCCAGCAGCTTTAGCGTCAGGGTGAACACTGAAGCTTTCTTT. The chain combines TRBV7-8 with TRBJ1-1, with D possibly being TRBD1 (5 bases). Germline CDR1 and CDR2: SGHVS and FQNEAQ. The CDR3 length is 15 residues. V was clipped by 3 bases and J by 0 bases, with 11 bases between them.

This clonotype was picked up a small number of times. The chain couples TRBV18 to TRBJ2-3, with D possibly being TRBD1 (6 bases). CDR1 and CDR2 from the germline V gene are KGHSH and LQKENI. This CDR3 has 15 amino acids. V was pared by 3 bases and J by 4 bases, with 14 bases between. The CDR3 sequence: CASSPLQGSADTQYF. CDR3 sequence (DNA): TGTGCCAGCTCACCTTTACAGGGTAGTGCAGATACGCAGTATTTT.

The genes are TRBV29-1 and TRBJ1-5; 8 bases line up with TRBD1. The CDR3 is 13 amino acids. CDR1 SQVTM and CDR2 ANQGSEA come from the germline V gene. The ends lost 5 bases at V and 4 bases at J; junction bases unmatched: 4. The CDR3 DNA is TGCAGCGTTACCAGGGGGCTTAATCAGCCCCAGCATTTT. Protein: CSVTRGLNQPQHF. The variable domain in full, with the rest retrieved from reference TRBV29-1 and TRBJ1-5, is SAVISQKPSRDICQRGTSLTIQCQVDSQVTMMFWYRQQPGQSLTLIATANQGSEATYESGFVIDKFPISRPNLTFSTLTVSNMSPEDSSIYLCSVTRGLNQPQHFGDGTRLSIL.

The V and J genes are TRBV24-1 and TRBJ2-3; TRBD2 is a possible D gene (5 bases). The V and J ends lost 2 bases and 8 bases respectively, with 10 bases between them. Germline values: CDR1 KGHDR, CDR2 SFDVKD. This CDR3 comprises 13 residues. CDR3 amino acids: CATSDSPRGTQYF. In DNA, the CDR3 is TGTGCCACCAGTGATTCCCCCCGGGGTACGCAGTATTTT.

The chain employs TRBV30 and TRBJ2-1; D is uncertain. The V end was cut by 1 base, the J end by 3 bases, with 13 bases between. Germline assignment: CDR1 GTSNPN and CDR2 SVGIG (reference sequence). The CDR3 has 15 amino acids. The chain's CDR3 is CAWSGSGDFYNEQFF. CDR3 DNA: TGTGCCTGGAGTGGGTCAGGCGATTTCTACAATGAGCAGTTCTTC.

The V gene is TRBV6-4, the J gene TRBJ2-1, with D perhaps given as TRBD1 or TRBD2 (5 bases each). V lost 6 bases and J lost 7, with 19 bases in between. Germline V gene data show CDR1 as MRHNA and CDR2 as SNTAGT. This CDR3 contains 15 residues. For the CDR3, the DNA is TGTGCCAGCAGCGAACGGGACGGGGACGTTAATGAGCAGTTCTTC. Its protein product is CASSERDGDVNEQFF.